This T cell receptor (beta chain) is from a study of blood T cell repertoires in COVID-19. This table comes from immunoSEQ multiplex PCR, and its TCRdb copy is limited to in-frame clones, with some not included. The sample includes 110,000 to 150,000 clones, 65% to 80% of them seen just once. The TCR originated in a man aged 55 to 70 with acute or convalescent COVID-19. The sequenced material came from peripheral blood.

CDR3 residues: CASGGYTF. The CDR3 region has the DNA TGTGCCAGTGGCGGCTACACCTTC. The J gene is TRBJ1-2, the V gene TRBV19; D gene ambiguous. CDR3 size: 8 residues. Germline values: CDR1 LNHDA, CDR2 SQIVND (reference sequence). Deletions cut 8 bases from V and 8 bases from J, with 3 bases between.